What follows are 22 T cell receptor beta chains derived from one specimen sequenced in a study of cytotoxic CD8 clonotypes in ibrutinib-treated CLL. Clones were read by immunoSEQ multiplex PCR, and TCRdb kept only the in-frame ones, dropping some. The sample has under 150,000 clones, more than 70% seen once. The specimen comprised PBMCs, sampled after 36 months of ibrutinib treatment. These receptor sequences come from a human donor with chronic lymphocytic leukemia.

In DNA form, the CDR3 reads TGTGCCAGCAGGGACTTGAACACTGAAGCTTTCTTT. This sequence encodes CASRDLNTEAFF. V and J are TRBV6-1 and TRBJ1-1; no clear D. V was shortened by 6 bases and J by 0 bases, with 5 bases between the two germline ends. Germline V gives CDR1 MNHNS, CDR2 SASEGT. The CDR3 covers 12 residues.

J is TRBJ2-7 and V is TRBV10-1; 9 bases are a match to TRBD1. This CDR3 is built from 16 residues. Trimming removed 6 bases from V and 3 bases from J; junction bases left unmatched: 12. From germline, CDR1 is WNHNN and CDR2 SYGVQD (reference sequence). The CDR3 coding sequence is TGCGCCAGCAGCGGGTCGAGACAGGGGGTGCTCTACGAGCAGTACTTC. The encoded protein is CASSGSRQGVLYEQYF.

This clone was detected a few times. The V and J genes are TRBV19 and TRBJ2-7, with 8 bases lining up with TRBD1. V dropped 6 bases and J dropped 3; count of bases not matched to a gene: 10. This CDR3 region has 15 residues. Germline values: CDR1 LNHDA, CDR2 SQIVND (reference sequence). This CDR3 reads CASRPRGTGRYEQYF. CDR3 DNA sequence: TGTGCCAGTAGGCCCCGGGGGACAGGACGCTACGAGCAGTACTTC.

This clone is a singleton in its sample. The rearrangement links TRBV5-5 to TRBJ2-7; D remains unclear. The CDR3 spans 14 residues. From germline, CDR1 is SGHKS and CDR2 YYEKEE (reference sequence). Trimming took 0 bases from V and 4 from J, leaving 11 bases between them. This CDR3 is CASSLGRIIYEQYF. As DNA, the CDR3 is TGTGCCAGCAGCTTGGGTAGGATTATTTACGAGCAGTACTTC. Looking up the rest from reference TRBV5-5 and TRBJ2-7 gives the full variable domain: DAGVTQSPTHLIKTRGQQVTLRCSPISGHKSVSWYQQVLGQGPQFIFQYYEKEERGRGNFPDRFSARQFPNYSSELNVNALLLGDSALYLCASSLGRIIYEQYFGPGTRLTVT.

This chain joins TRBV19 and TRBJ1-2; a weak D match, TRBD1 (6 bases). V lost 4 bases to trimming and J lost 4 bases, with 16 bases between them. CDR3 length: 15 residues. Germline V CDR1 and CDR2: LNHDA, SQIVND (reference sequence). This chain's CDR3 is CASSTPFGQLYGYTF. The CDR3 region has the DNA TGTGCCAGTAGTACACCTTTTGGACAGCTCTATGGCTACACCTTC.

For the CDR3, the DNA is TGTGCCAGGGAGAAAGAGGAAGCTTTCTTT. Translating it yields CAREKEEAFF. The chain carries TRBV5-6 and TRBJ1-1; no firm D call. The CDR3 extends over 10 amino acids. CDR1 SGHDT and CDR2 YYEEEE come from the germline V gene. V lost 8 bases to trimming and J lost 8 bases, with 10 bases between them.

V usage is TRBV28 and J usage is TRBJ1-1; D is unresolved. The CDR3 runs to 15 residues. Trimming pared 0 bases from V and 0 bases from J, leaving 8 bases between. Germline assignment: CDR1 MDHEN and CDR2 SYDVKM. In nucleotides, the CDR3 is TGTGCCAGCAGTTTATGGGATCGACTGAACACTGAAGCTTTCTTT. Protein product: CASSLWDRLNTEAFF.

The chain combines TRBV2 with TRBJ2-7; D gene uncertain. The CDR3 length is 13 residues. V shed 5 bases and J shed 4 bases, with 12 bases lying between them. Germline CDR1 SNHLY, CDR2 FYNNEI. CDR3 loop: CASSPSWAYEQYF. The CDR3 coding sequence is TGTGCCAGCAGTCCATCCTGGGCGTACGAGCAGTACTTC.

The gene calls are TRBV4-1 and TRBJ1-2, with 8 bases fitting TRBD1. Germline loops: CDR1 MGHRA, CDR2 YSYEKL. This CDR3 has 12 residues. V lost 5 bases and J lost 4; bases outside the gene matches: 0. The CDR3 coding sequence is TGCGCCAGCAGCACAGGGGGCTATGGCTACACCTTC. This translates into CASSTGGYGYTF.

This chain's CDR3 is CASSYRTGNTEAFF. CDR3 coding DNA: TGTGCCAGCAGCTACAGGACGGGGAACACTGAAGCTTTCTTT. The chain couples TRBV5-4 to TRBJ1-1; perhaps TRBD1 as D (5 bases). The CDR3 covers 14 residues. The germline gives CDR1 SGHNT, CDR2 YYREEE (reference sequence). V lost 3 bases, J lost 1 base, and 10 bases lay in between.

The chain employs TRBV19 and TRBJ1-3; D is possibly TRBD1 (5 bases). The CDR3 length is 14 residues. The germline V gene has CDR1 LNHDA and CDR2 SQIVND (reference sequence). With 6 bases removed from V and 2 bases from J, the gap between germline ends came to 11 bases. CDR3 sequence (DNA): TGTGCCAGTAGGGCAGGACACCCTGGAAACACCATATATTTT. This sequence encodes CASRAGHPGNTIYF.

The rearrangement joins TRBV5-1 to TRBJ2-1; D is perhaps TRBD2 (5 bases). The CDR3 spans 14 residues. The V end lost 4 bases, the J end lost 6 bases, and 14 bases lay between the germline ends. CDR1 SGHRS and CDR2 YFSETQ come from the germline V gene. The CDR3 is CASSLTRVFNEQFF. The CDR3 DNA follows: TGCGCCAGCAGCCTAACTAGGGTCTTCAATGAGCAGTTCTTC. Full variable domain (rest looked up from reference TRBV5-1 and TRBJ2-1): KAGVTQTPRYLIKTRGQQVTLSCSPISGHRSVSWYQQTPGQGLQFLFEYFSETQRNKGNFPGRFSGRQFSNSRSEMNVSTLELGDSALYLCASSLTRVFNEQFFGPGTRLTVL.

Written as DNA, the CDR3 is TGTGCCAGCAATCGACTAGCGGGAGGGAGCGGGGAGCTGTTTTTT. Amino acid sequence: CASNRLAGGSGELFF. The chain carries TRBV2 and TRBJ2-2; TRBD2 agrees at 14 bases. This CDR3 region has 15 residues. Per germline, CDR1 SNHLY and CDR2 FYNNEI. V shed 7 bases and J 7 bases; nucleotides not matched to a gene: 5.

The chain is built from TRBV5-1 and TRBJ1-2; TRBD1 might be the D (6 bases). Germline CDR1 SGHRS, CDR2 YFSETQ. V lost 4 bases, J lost 8 bases, and 18 bases lay in between. There are 14 residues in the CDR3. The CDR3 sequence is CASSGLQGGEGYTF. As DNA, the CDR3 is TGCGCCAGCAGCGGACTACAGGGAGGTGAGGGCTACACCTTC. Full variable domain (rest looked up from reference TRBV5-1 and TRBJ1-2): KAGVTQTPRYLIKTRGQQVTLSCSPISGHRSVSWYQQTPGQGLQFLFEYFSETQRNKGNFPGRFSGRQFSNSRSEMNVSTLELGDSALYLCASSGLQGGEGYTFGSGTRLTVV.

This chain uses TRBV18 with TRBJ2-7; TRBD1 aligns across 9 bases. The germline gives CDR1 KGHSH, CDR2 LQKENI. This CDR3 has 15 amino acids. J lost 0 bases, V lost 3 bases, and 3 bases had no gene match. DNA for the CDR3: TGTGCCAGCTCACCCGGGACAGGGACCTCCTACGAGCAGTACTTC. Its protein is CASSPGTGTSYEQYF.

The CDR3 bases are TGTGCCAGCGACCCCCCCCGGGACAGGGGAGTTTTGAGCGAGACCCAGTACTTC. It codes for CASDPPRDRGVLSETQYF. This chain links TRBV25-1 with TRBJ2-5; TRBD1 matches at 10 bases. V was pared by 8 bases and J by 5 bases, with 20 bases of the junction left unmatched. The CDR3 sequence is 18 residues long. Per the germline V gene, CDR1 is MGHDK and CDR2 is SYGVNS.

The gene calls are TRBV19 and TRBJ2-7, with D hard to call. This CDR3 has 13 residues. The germline V gene has CDR1 LNHDA and CDR2 SQIVND (reference sequence). V shed 1 base and J shed 7 bases, with 11 bases lying between them. This chain's CDR3 is CASSIGPHSEQYF. The CDR3 nucleotides are TGTGCCAGTAGTATAGGTCCCCACTCGGAGCAGTACTTC.

The count of this clone is one. J is TRBJ1-2 and V is TRBV10-2, with 7 bases identical to TRBD1. The J segment lost 4 bases and the V segment lost 1 base, leaving 3 bases of the junction unmatched. The CDR3 extends over 14 amino acids. CDR1 is WSHSY and CDR2 is SAAADI in the germline V gene. The CDR3 coding sequence is TGCGCCAGCAGTGAGTTGCAGGGGGTCTATGGCTACACCTTC. Translating gives CASSELQGVYGYTF.

This chain connects TRBV11-3 to TRBJ2-7; D is unclear. CDR3 size: 12 residues. The germline gives CDR1 SGHNT, CDR2 YENEEA. With 4 bases removed from V and 6 bases from J, the gap between germline ends came to 10 bases. The CDR3 sequence is CASSSSQGEQYF. DNA for the CDR3: TGTGCCAGCAGCTCCAGTCAAGGCGAGCAGTACTTC.

The gene calls are TRBV2 and TRBJ2-3; 7 bases line up with TRBD1. The CDR3 covers 15 residues. Germline lookup yields CDR1 SNHLY and CDR2 FYNNEI. J lost 4 bases, V lost 6 bases, and 10 bases had no gene match. The CDR3 DNA reads TGTGCCAGCAGGCTGAACAGGGGATTGGCAGATACGCAGTATTTT. This translates into CASRLNRGLADTQYF. Filled out from reference TRBV2 and TRBJ2-3, the complete variable domain reads EPEVTQTPSHQVTQMGQEVILRCVPISNHLYFYWYRQILGQKVEFLVSFYNNEISEKSEIFDDQFSVERPDGSNFTLKIRSTKLEDSAMYFCASRLNRGLADTQYFGPGTRLTVL.

J is TRBJ1-4 and V is TRBV18; 7 nucleotides agree with TRBD1. CDR1 is KGHSH and CDR2 is LQKENI in the germline V gene. This CDR3 has 15 residues. V shed 3 bases and J 2 bases; nucleotides not matched to a gene: 3. CDR3 amino acids: CASSPRDSTNEKLFF. In DNA form, the CDR3 reads TGTGCCAGCTCACCGAGGGACAGTACTAATGAAAAACTGTTTTTT.

V gene TRBV28 combines with J gene TRBJ1-5; TRBD1 aligns across 7 bases. CDR1 and CDR2 from the germline V gene are MDHEN and SYDVKM. This CDR3 is 17 amino acids long. V dropped 3 bases and J dropped 2; count of bases not matched to a gene: 10. Here the CDR3 DNA reads TGTGCCAGCAGTTTTGGCAGGGGGTTTGTTGGCAATCAGCCCCAGCATTTT. It specifies CASSFGRGFVGNQPQHF.